A selection of T cell receptor beta chains follows, all from one sample in a study of T cell changes during pregnancy in multiple sclerosis. This table comes from immunoSEQ multiplex PCR, and its TCRdb copy is limited to in-frame clones, with some not included. In the table there are about 36,000 clones, around 90% of which are singletons. The sequencing used CD8+ T cells from peripheral blood mononuclear cells, collected in the third trimester of pregnancy. These receptor sequences come from a female donor with multiple sclerosis, enrolled in a pregnancy study. CDR3s include the opening cysteine and the closing phenylalanine or tryptophan. D genes are given only for firm matches. The listing skips clone size in some rows; elsewhere it reads once, few, many or a size class.

>TRBV5-1|.|15|TRBD1|TRBJ1-1
TGCGCCAGCAGCCGAGGACAGGGGGCCGTTCTTGAAGCTTTCTTT
CASSRGQGAVLEAFF
>TRBV11-2|.|12|.|TRBJ1-1
TGTGCCAGCAGCCCGGGGAGCGCTGAAGCTTTCTTT
CASSPGSAEAFF
>TRBV5-5|.|13|.|TRBJ1-1
TGTGCCAGCAGTACCGGGAGGAACACTGAAGCTTTCTTT
CASSTGRNTEAFF
>TRBV10-3|.|19|.|TRBJ2-2
TGTGCCATCAGTAGAGAGGCAGGGACACCGACGATTAACACCGGGGAGCTGTTTTTT
CAISREAGTPTINTGELFF
>TRBV4-2|.|15|TRBD1|TRBJ2-7
TGTGCCAGCAGCCAAGAGAGGGGGCCGGCCTACGAGCAGTACTTC
CASSQERGPAYEQYF
>TRBV29-1|.|11|.|TRBJ2-3
TGCAGCACCTTAGAAACAGATACGCAGTATTTT
CSTLETDTQYF
>TRBV6-4|.|16|TRBD1|TRBJ2-3
TGTGCCAGCAGTGAGTCCGGGACAGGGGGGCCAGATACGCAGTATTTT
CASSESGTGGPDTQYF
>TRBV29-1|.|13|TRBD1|TRBJ1-2
TGCAGCGTGGGACGGACAGGGGGCGATGGCTACACCTTC
CSVGRTGGDGYTF
>TRBV6-5|.|14|TRBD1|TRBJ1-1
TGTGCCAGCAGACCACAGGGGGCGCGAACTGAAGCTTTCTTT
CASRPQGARTEAFF
>TRBV11-2|.|15|.|TRBJ2-7
TGTGCCAGCAGCCAGCGGACGGTTGTTCGGGGTGAGCAGTACTTC
CASSQRTVVRGEQYF
>TRBV29-1|.|14|.|TRBJ1-1
TGCAGCGCTACTATACGGACGGACTACACTGAAGCTTTCTTT
CSATIRTDYTEAFF
>TRBV29-1|.|13|.|TRBJ2-5
TGCAGCGTGGCGACTGTAAGGGGAGAGACCCAGTACTTC
CSVATVRGETQYF
>TRBV9|.|15|TRBD2|TRBJ2-2
TGTGCCAGCAGCGATAGCGGGGGGCAGTCTGGGGAGCTGTTTTTT
CASSDSGGQSGELFF
>TRBV13|.|12|.|TRBJ1-1
TGTGCCAGCAGCTTAGGGGGCCCTGAAGCTTTCTTT
CASSLGGPEAFF
>TRBV9|.|14|TRBD1|TRBJ1-2
TGTGCCAGCAGCGAGGGGACAGGGGGCTATGGCTACACCTTC
CASSEGTGGYGYTF
>TRBV7-9|.|15|TRBD2|TRBJ2-1
TGTGCCAGCAGCCGTAGCGGGGGGGCCTACAATGAGCAGTTCTTC
CASSRSGGAYNEQFF
>TRBV5-1|.|15|TRBD1|TRBJ1-2
TGCGCCAGCAGCCGAGGGACAGAAGCTAACTATGGCTACACCTTC
CASSRGTEANYGYTF
>TRBV30|.|13|.|TRBJ1-1
TGTGCCTGGAGCCCGGGGGGGGTCACTGAAGCTTTCTTT
CAWSPGGVTEAFF
>TRBV4-1|.|14|.|TRBJ2-1
TGCGCCAGCAGCCCGAGGGGGTGGGGAGATGAGCAGTTCTTC
CASSPRGWGDEQFF
>TRBV6-5|.|16|.|TRBJ1-1
TGTGCCAGCAGTTACTCGCTGGGGGCCCCGGCGACTGAAGCTTTCTTT
CASSYSLGAPATEAFF
>TRBV11-2|once|16|.|TRBJ2-5
TGTGCCAGCAGCTTACTACCGCCCGGGGTGGGAGAGACCCAGTACTTC
CASSLLPPGVGETQYF
>TRBV9|.|14|.|TRBJ2-3
TGTGCCAGCAGCGTTTCAGGTAGCACAGATACGCAGTATTTT
CASSVSGSTDTQYF
>TRBV9|.|15|.|TRBJ2-7
TGTGCCAGCAGCGCAGGTCAGGGGCCACCCTACGAGCAGTACTTC
CASSAGQGPPYEQYF
>TRBV7-8|.|16|TRBD2|TRBJ2-5
TGTGCCAGCAGCCCGGGACTAGCGGGGGCGCCGGAGACCCAGTACTTC
CASSPGLAGAPETQYF
>TRBV6-6|.|15|.|TRBJ2-7
TGTGCCAGCATACAAAGAACAGGAATCGAAGACGAGCAGTACTTC
CASIQRTGIEDEQYF
>TRBV4-3|once|16|.|TRBJ2-1
TGCGCCAGCAGCCAAGGGCTCGCAGTGCCAAACAATGAGCAGTTCTTC
CASSQGLAVPNNEQFF
>TRBV30|.|13|.|TRBJ1-2
TGTGCCTGGAGTGTAACGCCAGACTATGGCTACACCTTC
CAWSVTPDYGYTF
>TRBV4-3|.|15|TRBD1|TRBJ2-5
TGCGCCAGCAGCCATGGTACAGGGGTACAAGAGACCCAGTACTTC
CASSHGTGVQETQYF
>TRBV28|.|16|.|TRBJ1-5
TGTGCCAGCAGCCTAGCCTCCGGGGGGGAGAATCAGCCCCAGCATTTT
CASSLASGGENQPQHF
>TRBV6-5|.|13|.|TRBJ1-2
TGTGCCAGCAGTTACGCGGAATACTATGGCTACACCTTC
CASSYAEYYGYTF
>TRBV5-1|.|16|.|TRBJ2-5
TGCGCCAGCAGCGGAGCTGAGCGGGCCAGGGAAAAGACCCAGTACTTC
CASSGAERAREKTQYF
>TRBV5-6|.|16|.|TRBJ1-4
TGTGCCAGCAGTGGGGCAGCTTCCGCCACTAATGAAAAACTGTTTTTT
CASSGAASATNEKLFF
>TRBV9|.|12|.|TRBJ1-1
TGTGCCAGCAGCGCCCAACAGACTGAAGCTTTCTTT
CASSAQQTEAFF
>TRBV6-5|once|14|.|TRBJ2-7
TGTGCCAGCAGCTCCCCAGGAACCTCCTACGAGCAGTACTTC
CASSSPGTSYEQYF
>TRBV25-1|.|17|TRBD1|TRBJ1-4
TGTGCCAGCAGTGAATACCGTGGGACAGCGAATAATGAAAAACTGTTTTTT
CASSEYRGTANNEKLFF
>TRBV25-1|.|12|.|TRBJ1-1
TGTGCCAGCAGTCCAGGAGGGTCTGAAGCTTTCTTT
CASSPGGSEAFF
>TRBV6-5|.|13|TRBD1|TRBJ1-1
TGTGCCAGCAGCTACGGACAGGGGACCGAAGCTTTCTTT
CASSYGQGTEAFF
>TRBV28|.|12|.|TRBJ2-2
TGCGCCGCTCGAGGGAACCCCGGGGAGCTGTTTTTT
CAARGNPGELFF
>TRBV2|once|13|.|TRBJ2-1
TGTGCCAGAACGTCCTCGCGGGGCAATGAGCAGTTCTTC
CARTSSRGNEQFF
>TRBV28|.|14|TRBD2|TRBJ2-7
TGTGCCCACAGTGCCGGGGGGGCCGGGTACGAGCAGTACTTC
CAHSAGGAGYEQYF
>TRBV5-4|.|14|.|TRBJ1-1
TGTGCCAGCAGCCAAAGGACTACGGGCACTGAAGCTTTCTTT
CASSQRTTGTEAFF
>TRBV30|once|12|TRBD1|TRBJ1-2
TGTGCCTGGAGTCAGGGGGCTCTTGGCTACACCTTC
CAWSQGALGYTF
>TRBV5-6|.|15|.|TRBJ1-4
TGTGCCAGCAGCTTGAACGTCTGGCAGGGTGAAAAACTGTTTTTT
CASSLNVWQGEKLFF
>TRBV4-3|.|15|.|TRBJ1-1
TGCGCCAGCAGCCAAGGTACAGGGCTCTTCTACTTGGCTTTCTTT
CASSQGTGLFYLAFF
>TRBV2|.|13|.|TRBJ2-1
TGTGCCAGCCTTACGGACTACTACAATGAGCAGTTCTTC
CASLTDYYNEQFF
>TRBV19|.|13|.|TRBJ1-2
TGTGCCAGTAGGGGCGGGCATTTCTATGGCTACACCTTC
CASRGGHFYGYTF
>TRBV27|.|16|TRBD2|TRBJ2-7
TGTGCCAGCAGTTCCGGACTAGCGGGGGGGGGTTACGAGCAGTACTTC
CASSSGLAGGGYEQYF
>TRBV4-1|.|16|TRBD2|TRBJ2-1
TGCGCCAGCAGCCAAGAGAGAAGCGGGGGGCCCCAGTGGCGGTTCTTC
CASSQERSGGPQWRFF
>TRBV4-1|.|15|TRBD1|TRBJ1-1
TGCGCCAGCAGCCACACCGACAGGGAGCGGACTGAAGCTTTCTTT
CASSHTDRERTEAFF
>TRBV19|.|14|TRBD1|TRBJ1-1
TGTGCCAGTAGGTCACAGGGGGACGGCTCTGAAGCTTTCTTT
CASRSQGDGSEAFF
>TRBV18|.|13|.|TRBJ2-7
TGTGCCAGCTCACCTCAGGGGTCCTACGAGCAGTACTTC
CASSPQGSYEQYF
>TRBV19|few|15|.|TRBJ2-7
TGTGCCAGTAGTTCCCCAGCGTGGGACACCTACGAGCAGTACTTC
CASSSPAWDTYEQYF
>TRBV28|.|15|.|TRBJ2-3
TGTGCCAGCAGTTTTATCCAGAGGAGCACAGATACGCAGTATTTT
CASSFIQRSTDTQYF
>TRBV7-9|.|15|.|TRBJ1-3
TGTGCCAGCAGCAGACGAGGAGGGTCTGGAAACACCATATATTTT
CASSRRGGSGNTIYF
>TRBV7-9|.|14|TRBD1|TRBJ1-1
TGTGCCAGCAGCCACAGGGGGCGCTACACTGAAGCTTTCTTT
CASSHRGRYTEAFF
>TRBV27|.|18|TRBD1|TRBJ1-6
TGTGCCAGCAGTGCAAGTCCGACAGGGTGGGCTACTAATTCACCCCTCCACTTT
CASSASPTGWATNSPLHF
>TRBV30|.|20|TRBD1|TRBJ1-1
TGTGCCTGGAGTATTTGGACAGGGGAAAAAGCCCGTGGTGAGAACACTGAAGCTTTCTTT
CAWSIWTGEKARGENTEAFF
>TRBV30|.|13|TRBD1|TRBJ2-7
TGTGCCTGGAGCGCAGGGGGCTCCTACGAGCAGTACTTC
CAWSAGGSYEQYF
>TRBV27|.|15|TRBD1|TRBJ2-7
TGTGCCAGCAGTTCCGGGGCAGGGGGAAACTACGAGCAGTACTTC
CASSSGAGGNYEQYF
>TRBV11-2|.|14|.|TRBJ2-7
TGTGCCAGCAGCCTCCACGGGAACCCCTACGAGCAGTACTTC
CASSLHGNPYEQYF